These T cell receptor beta chains were read from a single sample in a study of beta chain features in type 1 diabetes. Profiling relied on immunoSEQ multiplex PCR, and the TCRdb table lists in-frame clones only, not all of them. This table holds some 290,000 clones, about 23% found once. Sequences were obtained from naive CD4+ T cells from blood. The receptor set was obtained from a woman between 25 and 40 years old with type 1 diabetes. Both conserved end residues are part of each CDR3. Each record gives: V gene, D gene, CDR3 length, J gene, clone size, CDR3 DNA, CDR3 protein. D genes are given only for firm matches. Some rows mark clone size as missing; the rest say once, few, many or name a class of expanded clone.

v_gene: TRBV15; d_gene: -; len: 17; j_gene: TRBJ1-1; abundance: -; CDR3nt: TGTGCCACCAGCAGAGTTGCAGGGGCGCGTTGGGGCACTGAAGCTTTCTTT; CDR3aa: CATSRVAGARWGTEAFF
v_gene: TRBV7-3; d_gene: -; len: 13; j_gene: TRBJ2-5; abundance: -; CDR3nt: TGTGCCAGCAGCTCCCCCAACAGCGAGACCCAGTACTTC; CDR3aa: CASSSPNSETQYF
v_gene: TRBV11-2; d_gene: -; len: 17; j_gene: TRBJ2-2; abundance: few; CDR3nt: TGTGCCATCCGAATCCCGGGGGTTTCCGCGAACACCGGGGAGCTGTTTTTT; CDR3aa: CAIRIPGVSANTGELFF
v_gene: TRBV29-1; d_gene: -; len: 14; j_gene: TRBJ1-4; abundance: -; CDR3nt: TGCAGCGCCCCCGGGACACCAGATAATGAAAAACTGTTTTTT; CDR3aa: CSAPGTPDNEKLFF
v_gene: TRBV7-9; d_gene: TRBD1; len: 13; j_gene: TRBJ1-2; abundance: few; CDR3nt: TGTGCCAGCAGCCCGGACAGGTCGTATGGCTACACCTTC; CDR3aa: CASSPDRSYGYTF
v_gene: TRBV6-5; d_gene: TRBD2; len: 12; j_gene: TRBJ2-1; abundance: few; CDR3nt: TGTGCCAGCATCCCGAGGAGCGGGAGGCAGTTCTTC; CDR3aa: CASIPRSGRQFF
v_gene: TRBV30; d_gene: -; len: 12; j_gene: TRBJ1-1; abundance: few; CDR3nt: TGTGCCTGGGGACAGCTGAACACTGAAGCTTTCTTT; CDR3aa: CAWGQLNTEAFF
v_gene: TRBV28; d_gene: -; len: 12; j_gene: TRBJ2-5; abundance: -; CDR3nt: TGTGCCAGCAGTTTAGCGGGACTGGGAGCATACTTC; CDR3aa: CASSLAGLGAYF
v_gene: TRBV19; d_gene: TRBD1; len: 16; j_gene: TRBJ2-2; abundance: few; CDR3nt: TGTGCCAGTAGTAATATGGGACAGGTGAACACCGGGGAGCTGTTTTTT; CDR3aa: CASSNMGQVNTGELFF
v_gene: TRBV28; d_gene: -; len: 12; j_gene: TRBJ2-1; abundance: -; CDR3nt: TGTGCCAGCAGTGAGCGGGACAATGAGCAGTTCTTC; CDR3aa: CASSERDNEQFF
v_gene: TRBV30; d_gene: TRBD1; len: 15; j_gene: TRBJ2-5; abundance: -; CDR3nt: TGTGCCTGGAGTACGGGACAGAGAAACCAAGAGACCCAGTACTTC; CDR3aa: CAWSTGQRNQETQYF